This T cell receptor (beta chain) stems from a study of T-cell reconstitution after alpha-beta-depleted transplantation in children. A library of TCRbeta sequences, prepared with unique molecular identifiers, was generated. TCRdb called the PCR reads again in MiXCR, with one record for every CDR3 protein. Of 800,000 to 1,000,000 distinct CDR3 sequences listed, roughly 29% are singletons. This clonotype appeared a few times. CDR3 size: 14 residues. Deletions cut 4 bases from V and 2 bases from J, with 11 bases between. Germline CDR1 reads MNHEY; CDR2 reads SVGAGI. The clonotype was recovered from a boy under two years old who had a stem cell transplant for SCID, so the T cells may come from the graft donor. The J gene is TRBJ2-5, the V gene TRBV6-5; maybe TRBD1 (5 bases). Sequencing was performed on PBMCs, mostly from graft donor cells, taken 360 days after TCRalphabeta/CD19-depleted stem cell transplant. This chain's CDR3 is CASSLSPGQETQYF. DNA of the CDR3: TGTGCCAGCAGTTTGTCCCCAGGGCAAGAGACCCAGTACTTC.